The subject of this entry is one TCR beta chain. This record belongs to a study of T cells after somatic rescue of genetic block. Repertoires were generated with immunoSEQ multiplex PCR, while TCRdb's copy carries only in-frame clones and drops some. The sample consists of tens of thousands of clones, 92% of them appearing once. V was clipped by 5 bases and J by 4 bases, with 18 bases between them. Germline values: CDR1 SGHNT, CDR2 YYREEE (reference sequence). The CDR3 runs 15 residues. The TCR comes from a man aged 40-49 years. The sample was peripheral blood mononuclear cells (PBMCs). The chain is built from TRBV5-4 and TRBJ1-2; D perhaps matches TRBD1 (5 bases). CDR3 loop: CASSPSRGFGYGYTF. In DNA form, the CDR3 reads TGTGCCAGCAGTCCATCACGGGGCTTTGGCTATGGCTACACCTTC.